This entry describes one T cell receptor (beta chain). Authors' analysis steps: Reference gene primer amplification in the assay estimated nucleated cell counts. Here immunoSEQ multiplex PCR was the method, and the copy in TCRdb shows in-frame clones only, minus some. V, J and clone size derive from that table, while D and trimming were established from the DNA sequence. In the table there are 250,000 or so clones, approximately 84% of which are singletons. The sample comes from a study of blood T cell repertoires in COVID-19. For the study at large: T cells, B-cell-depleted T cells, or PBMCs provided the cDNA or gDNA that served as material.

Germline V lookup: CDR1 SGHNT, CDR2 YYREEE (reference sequence). There are 15 residues in the CDR3. V shed 4 bases and J shed 1 base, with 14 bases lying between them. Recruitment covered fewer than 25 US areas and drew participants whose ages spanned about 18 to 90 years. In assigning cohorts, the study relied on participant-reported clinical history. Source material: PBMCs or T cells enriched from blood (not recorded which). This sequence was found in a man aged 35 to 55 who had recovered from COVID-19. The rearrangement links TRBV5-4 to TRBJ2-5, with D possibly TRBD2 on 5 matching bases. CDR3 residues: CASSPRRSSQETQYF. The CDR3, as DNA: TGTGCCAGCAGCCCCAGGAGGAGCTCCCAAGAGACCCAGTACTTC.